The clone carrying this TCR beta chain was detected only once. These data come from a study of cytomegalovirus exposure and HLA in healthy donors. On the study more broadly: Early released data comprised around 80 million unique TCRs from HLA-typed donors.

Amplification used 60 Vbeta primers and 13 Jbeta primers. Authors' data handling: Per a later analysis, the number of unique TCR beta chains was approximately 80 million, of which 10 million to 11 million were shared. This table comes from immunoSEQ multiplex PCR, and its TCRdb copy is limited to in-frame clones, with some not included. V and J calls and clone size follow that table, whereas D and trimming were derived from the DNA. The sample has 210,000 or so clones, 77% seen once; the top ten hold 2.7%. This CDR3 region has 14 residues. V lost 5 bases and J lost 3, with 13 bases in between. Germline V lookup: CDR1 SEHNR, CDR2 FQNEAQ (reference sequence).

The sequencing sample was made of PBMCs. The chain is built from TRBV7-9 and TRBJ1-1; D is ambiguous. The TCR comes from a woman aged 60-70 years in good health and CMV-seropositive. The CDR3 region has the DNA TGTGCCAGCAGCCCGTCGACGAGGGACACTGAAGCTTTCTTT. It encodes CASSPSTRDTEAFF.